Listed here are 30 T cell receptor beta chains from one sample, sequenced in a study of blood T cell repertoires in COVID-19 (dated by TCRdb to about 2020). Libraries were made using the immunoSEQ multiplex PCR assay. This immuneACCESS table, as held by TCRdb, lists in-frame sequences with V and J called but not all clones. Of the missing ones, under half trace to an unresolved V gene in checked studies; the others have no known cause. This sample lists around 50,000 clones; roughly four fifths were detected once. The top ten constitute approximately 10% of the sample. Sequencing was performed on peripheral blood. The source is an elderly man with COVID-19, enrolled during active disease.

The CDR3 DNA reads TGTGCCAGCTCACCACCTGACTCCTTCTACGAGCAGTACTTC. It translates to CASSPPDSFYEQYF. This chain links TRBV18 with TRBJ2-7, with D unresolved. Trimming pared 0 bases from V and 3 bases from J, leaving 9 bases between. Germline CDR1 is KGHSH and CDR2 is LQKENI. The CDR3 length is 14 residues.

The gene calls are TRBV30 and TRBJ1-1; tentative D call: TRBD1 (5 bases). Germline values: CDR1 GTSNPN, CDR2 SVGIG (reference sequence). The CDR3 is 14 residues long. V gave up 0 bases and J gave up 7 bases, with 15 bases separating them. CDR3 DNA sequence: TGTGCCTGGAGTGTACTGCAGGGTGGGGTTGAAGCTTTCTTT. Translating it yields CAWSVLQGGVEAFF.

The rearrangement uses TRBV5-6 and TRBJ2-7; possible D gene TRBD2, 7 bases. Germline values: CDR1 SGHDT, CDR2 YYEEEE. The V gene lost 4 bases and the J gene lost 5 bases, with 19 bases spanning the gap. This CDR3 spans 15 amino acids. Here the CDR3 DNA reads TGTGCCAGCAGCGGGACACGGGGGGCCCTCGACGAGCAGTACGTC. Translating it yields CASSGTRGALDEQYV.

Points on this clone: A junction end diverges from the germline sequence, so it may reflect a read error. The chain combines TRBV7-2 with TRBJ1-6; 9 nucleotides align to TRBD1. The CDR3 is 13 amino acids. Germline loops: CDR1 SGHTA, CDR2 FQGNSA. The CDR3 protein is CASSLARGQGLGF. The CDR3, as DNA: TGTGCCAGCAGCTTAGCGCGGGGACAGGGCCTTGGCTTT.

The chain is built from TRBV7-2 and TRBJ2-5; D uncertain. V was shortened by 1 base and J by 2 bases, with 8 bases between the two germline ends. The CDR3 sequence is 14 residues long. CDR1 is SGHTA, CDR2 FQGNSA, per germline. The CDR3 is CASSLVTNQETQYF. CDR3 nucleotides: TGTGCCAGCAGCTTAGTCACTAATCAAGAGACCCAGTACTTC.

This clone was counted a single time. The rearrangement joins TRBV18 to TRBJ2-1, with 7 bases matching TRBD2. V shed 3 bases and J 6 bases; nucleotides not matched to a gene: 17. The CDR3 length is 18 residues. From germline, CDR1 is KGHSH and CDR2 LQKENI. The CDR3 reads CASSPGYERGEGFNEQFF. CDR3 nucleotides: TGTGCCAGCTCACCTGGATATGAGCGGGGAGAGGGTTTCAATGAGCAGTTCTTC.

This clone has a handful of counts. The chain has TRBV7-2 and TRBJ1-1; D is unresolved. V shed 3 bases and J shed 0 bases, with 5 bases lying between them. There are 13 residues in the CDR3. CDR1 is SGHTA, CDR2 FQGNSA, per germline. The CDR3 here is CASSFTVNTEAFF. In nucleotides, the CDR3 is TGTGCCAGCAGCTTCACAGTGAACACTGAAGCTTTCTTT.

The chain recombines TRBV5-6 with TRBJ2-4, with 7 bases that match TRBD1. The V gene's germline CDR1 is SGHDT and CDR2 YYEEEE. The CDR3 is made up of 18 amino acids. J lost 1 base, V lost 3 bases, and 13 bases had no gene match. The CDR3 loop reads CASSYPVGRGFAKNIQYF. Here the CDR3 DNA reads TGTGCCAGCAGCTATCCCGTGGGCAGGGGGTTCGCCAAAAACATTCAGTACTTC.

Here the CDR3 reads CASSLLAVGSGGELFF. In DNA, the CDR3 is TGTGCCAGCAGCTTATTGGCAGTGGGGAGCGGCGGGGAGCTGTTTTTT. J is TRBJ2-2 and V is TRBV7-7, with D possibly matching TRBD2 (5 bases). CDR3 length: 16 residues. The germline CDR1 and CDR2 sequences are SSHAT and FNYEAQ (reference sequence). Trimming shortened V by 2 bases and J by 7 bases, and 17 bases separated the two germline ends. The entire variable domain, with the rest obtained from reference TRBV7-7 and TRBJ2-2, is as follows: GAGVSQSPRYKVTKRGQDVTLRCDPISSHATLYWYQQALGQGPEFLTYFNYEAQPDKSGLPSDRFSAERPEGSISTLTIQRTEQRDSAMYRCASSLLAVGSGGELFFGEGSRLTVL.

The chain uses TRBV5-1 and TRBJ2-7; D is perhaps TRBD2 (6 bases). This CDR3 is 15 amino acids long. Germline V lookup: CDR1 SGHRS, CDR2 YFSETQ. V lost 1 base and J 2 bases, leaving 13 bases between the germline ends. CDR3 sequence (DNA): TGCGCCAGCAGCTTGTCCGGCGGGGTAGCCTACGAGCAGTACTTC. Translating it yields CASSLSGGVAYEQYF. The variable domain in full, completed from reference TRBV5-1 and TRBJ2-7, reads KAGVTQTPRYLIKTRGQQVTLSCSPISGHRSVSWYQQTPGQGLQFLFEYFSETQRNKGNFPGRFSGRQFSNSRSEMNVSTLELGDSALYLCASSLSGGVAYEQYFGPGTRLTVT.

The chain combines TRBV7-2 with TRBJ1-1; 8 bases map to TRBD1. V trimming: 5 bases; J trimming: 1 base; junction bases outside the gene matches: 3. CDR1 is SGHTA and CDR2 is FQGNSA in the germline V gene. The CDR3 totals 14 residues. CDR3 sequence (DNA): TGTGCCAGCAGCCAGGACAGGGCGAACACTGAAGCTTTCTTT. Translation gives CASSQDRANTEAFF.

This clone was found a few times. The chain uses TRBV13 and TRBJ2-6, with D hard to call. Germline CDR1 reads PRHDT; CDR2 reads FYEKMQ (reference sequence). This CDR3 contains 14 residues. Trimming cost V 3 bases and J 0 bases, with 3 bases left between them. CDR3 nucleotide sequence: TGTGCCAGCAGCTTCAGCTCTGGGGCCAACGTCCTGACTTTC. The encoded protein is CASSFSSGANVLTF. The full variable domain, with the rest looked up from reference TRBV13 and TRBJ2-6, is AAGVIQSPRHLIKEKRETATLKCYPIPRHDTVYWYQQGPGQDPQFLISFYEKMQSDKGSIPDRFSAQQFSDYHSELNMSSLELGDSALYFCASSFSSGANVLTFGAGSRLTVL.

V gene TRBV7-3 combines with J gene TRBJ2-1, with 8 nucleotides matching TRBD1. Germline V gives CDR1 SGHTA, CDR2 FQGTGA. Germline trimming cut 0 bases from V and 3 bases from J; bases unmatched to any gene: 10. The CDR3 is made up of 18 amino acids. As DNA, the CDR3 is TGTGCCAGCAGCTTAACCCGGGCCGACAGGGGAAACTACAATGAGCAGTTCTTC. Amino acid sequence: CASSLTRADRGNYNEQFF. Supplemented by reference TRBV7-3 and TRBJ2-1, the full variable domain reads GAGVSQTPSNKVTEKGKYVELRCDPISGHTALYWYRQSLGQGPEFLIYFQGTGAADDSGLPNDRFFAVRPEGSVSTLKIQRTERGDSAVYLCASSLTRADRGNYNEQFFGPGTRLTVL.

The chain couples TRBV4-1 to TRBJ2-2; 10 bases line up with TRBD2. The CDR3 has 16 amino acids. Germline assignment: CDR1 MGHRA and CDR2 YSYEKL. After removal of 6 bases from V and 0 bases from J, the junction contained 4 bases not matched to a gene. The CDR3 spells CASRGSGGTNTGELFF. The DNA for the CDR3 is TGCGCCAGCAGGGGTAGCGGGGGGACGAACACCGGGGAGCTGTTTTTT.

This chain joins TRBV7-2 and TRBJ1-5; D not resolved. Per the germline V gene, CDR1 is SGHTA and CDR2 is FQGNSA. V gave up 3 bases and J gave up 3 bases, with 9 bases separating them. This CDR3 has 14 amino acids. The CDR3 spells CASSFRSSNQPQHF. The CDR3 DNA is TGTGCCAGCAGCTTTAGGAGTTCCAATCAGCCCCAGCATTTT.

The CDR3 sequence is CASSLQGYGYTF. The CDR3 coding sequence is TGTGCCAGCAGCTTACAGGGCTATGGCTACACCTTC. J is TRBJ1-2 and V is TRBV5-4; TRBD1 might be the D (6 bases). V gave up 2 bases and J gave up 4 bases, with 6 bases separating them. From germline, CDR1 is SGHNT and CDR2 YYREEE (reference sequence). The CDR3 totals 12 residues.

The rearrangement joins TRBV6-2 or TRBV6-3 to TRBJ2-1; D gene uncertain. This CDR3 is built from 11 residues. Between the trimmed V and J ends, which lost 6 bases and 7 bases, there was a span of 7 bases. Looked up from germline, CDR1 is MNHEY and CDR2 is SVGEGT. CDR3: CASSYKNEQFF. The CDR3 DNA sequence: TGTGCCAGCAGCTATAAAAATGAGCAGTTCTTC.

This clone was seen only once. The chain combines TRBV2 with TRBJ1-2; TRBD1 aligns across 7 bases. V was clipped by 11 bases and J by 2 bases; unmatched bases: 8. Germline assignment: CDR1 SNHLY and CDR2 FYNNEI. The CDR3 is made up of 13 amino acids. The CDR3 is CAGSGQRNYGYTF. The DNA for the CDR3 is TGTGCCGGCTCGGGACAGCGGAACTATGGCTACACCTTC.

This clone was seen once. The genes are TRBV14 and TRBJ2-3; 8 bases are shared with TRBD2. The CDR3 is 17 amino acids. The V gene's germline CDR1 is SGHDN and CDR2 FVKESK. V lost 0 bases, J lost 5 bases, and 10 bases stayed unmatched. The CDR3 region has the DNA TGTGCCAGCAGCCAAGATTGGGCCCGGGGGGGCCAAGATACGCAGTATTTT. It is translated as CASSQDWARGGQDTQYF.

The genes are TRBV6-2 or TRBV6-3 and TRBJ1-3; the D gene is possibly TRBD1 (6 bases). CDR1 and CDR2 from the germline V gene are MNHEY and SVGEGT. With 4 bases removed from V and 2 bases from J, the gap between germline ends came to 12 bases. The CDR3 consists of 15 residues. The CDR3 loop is CASSSLTGTGNTIYF. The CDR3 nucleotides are TGTGCCAGCAGTTCCCTGACAGGCACTGGAAACACCATATATTTT.

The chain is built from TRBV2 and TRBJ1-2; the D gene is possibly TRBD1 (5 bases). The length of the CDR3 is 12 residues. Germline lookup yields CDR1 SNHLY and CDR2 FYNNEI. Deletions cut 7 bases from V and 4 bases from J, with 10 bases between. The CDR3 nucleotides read TGTGCCAGCACCCCCGACAGCTATGGCTACACCTTC. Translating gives CASTPDSYGYTF. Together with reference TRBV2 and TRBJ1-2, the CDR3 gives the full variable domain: EPEVTQTPSHQVTQMGQEVILRCVPISNHLYFYWYRQILGQKVEFLVSFYNNEISEKSEIFDDQFSVERPDGSNFTLKIRSTKLEDSAMYFCASTPDSYGYTFGSGTRLTVV.

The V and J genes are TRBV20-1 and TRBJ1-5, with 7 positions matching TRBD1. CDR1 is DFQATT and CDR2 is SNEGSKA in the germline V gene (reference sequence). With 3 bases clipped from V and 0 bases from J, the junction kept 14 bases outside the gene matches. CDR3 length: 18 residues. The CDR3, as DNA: TGCAGTGCTAGTGCCGGGACAGCCCCTTATCATAGCAATCAGCCCCAGCATTTT. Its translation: CSASAGTAPYHSNQPQHF.

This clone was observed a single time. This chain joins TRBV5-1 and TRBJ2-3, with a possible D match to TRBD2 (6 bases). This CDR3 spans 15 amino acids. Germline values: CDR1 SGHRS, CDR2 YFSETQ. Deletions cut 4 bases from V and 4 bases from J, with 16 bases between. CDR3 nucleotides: TGCGCCAGCAGCCTTAGCGGTAACCTAGCAGATACGCAGTATTTT. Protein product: CASSLSGNLADTQYF.

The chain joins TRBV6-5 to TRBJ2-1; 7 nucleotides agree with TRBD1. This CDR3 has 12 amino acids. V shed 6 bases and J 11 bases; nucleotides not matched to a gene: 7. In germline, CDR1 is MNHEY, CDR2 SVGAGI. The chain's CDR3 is CASSLGQEQQFF. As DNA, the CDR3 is TGTGCCAGCAGCCTAGGACAGGAACAGCAGTTCTTC.

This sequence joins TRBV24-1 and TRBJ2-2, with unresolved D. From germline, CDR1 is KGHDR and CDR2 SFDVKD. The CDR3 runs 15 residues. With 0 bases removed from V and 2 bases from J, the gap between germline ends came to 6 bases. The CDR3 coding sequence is TGTGCCACCAGTGATTTGGACATAAACACCGGGGAGCTGTTTTTT. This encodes CATSDLDINTGELFF.

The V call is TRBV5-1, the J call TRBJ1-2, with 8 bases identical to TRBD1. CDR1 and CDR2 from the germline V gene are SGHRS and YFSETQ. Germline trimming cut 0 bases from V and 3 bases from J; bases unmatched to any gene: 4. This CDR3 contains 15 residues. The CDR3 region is CASSLDQGADYGYTF. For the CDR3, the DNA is TGCGCCAGCAGCTTGGACCAGGGGGCGGACTATGGCTACACCTTC.

This CDR3 is CASTGRPANTGELFF. The CDR3 DNA sequence: TGTGCCAGCACTGGCAGGCCCGCGAACACCGGGGAGCTGTTTTTT. The V and J genes are TRBV2 and TRBJ2-2; unclear D gene. Germline V gene data show CDR1 as SNHLY and CDR2 as FYNNEI. Trimming pared 7 bases from V and 0 bases from J, leaving 12 bases between. This CDR3 has 15 amino acids.

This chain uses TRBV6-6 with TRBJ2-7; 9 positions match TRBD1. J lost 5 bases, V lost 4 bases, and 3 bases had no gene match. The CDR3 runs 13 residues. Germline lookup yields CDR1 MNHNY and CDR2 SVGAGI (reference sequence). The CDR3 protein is CASSWTGENEQYV. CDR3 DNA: TGTGCCAGCAGTTGGACAGGGGAAAACGAGCAGTACGTC.

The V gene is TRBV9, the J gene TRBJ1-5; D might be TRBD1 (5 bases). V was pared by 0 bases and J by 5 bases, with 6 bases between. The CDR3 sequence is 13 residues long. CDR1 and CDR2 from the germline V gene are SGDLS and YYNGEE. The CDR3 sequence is CASSVEGHQPQHF. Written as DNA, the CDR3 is TGTGCCAGCAGCGTAGAGGGGCATCAGCCCCAGCATTTT.

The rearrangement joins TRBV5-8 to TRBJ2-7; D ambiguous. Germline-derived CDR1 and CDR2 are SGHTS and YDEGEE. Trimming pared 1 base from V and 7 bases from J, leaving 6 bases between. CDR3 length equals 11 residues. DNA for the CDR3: TGTGCCAGCAGCTTGTTTATGGAGCAGTACTTC. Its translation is CASSLFMEQYF.